Following are 28 T cell receptor beta chains from one sample sequenced in a study of CD8+ T cells in alopecia areata. Sequencing relied on a cDNA template that was reverse transcribed from extracted RNA. Sequencing used immunoSEQ multiplex PCR; TCRdb keeps in-frame clones, though not all of them. This sample has 90,000 to 120,000 clones; almost 60% occur once, and the top ten carry 20% to 25%. Specimen: CD8+ T cells sorted from blood. The receptors derive from a human donor in good health.

This clone was observed many times. The chain couples TRBV28 to TRBJ2-1; tentative D call: TRBD2 (6 bases). The V end lost 6 bases, the J end lost 5 bases, and 14 bases lay between the germline ends. Germline V gene data show CDR1 as MDHEN and CDR2 as SYDVKM. The CDR3 totals 14 residues. CDR3 loop: CASSLGGLNNEQFF. DNA of the CDR3: TGTGCCAGCAGCCTCGGGGGACTCAACAATGAGCAGTTCTTC.

J is TRBJ1-2 and V is TRBV21-1. TRBV21-1 is given as a pseudogene. The CDR3 has 14 residues. The CDR3 sequence is CASSKEGGLYGYTF. The CDR3, as DNA: TGTGCCAGCAGCAAAGAAGGAGGGCTCTATGGCTACACCTTC.

This clone was picked up a small number of times. This sequence joins TRBV27 and TRBJ2-1; 7 positions agree with TRBD2. J gave up 7 bases and V 2 bases, and 8 bases lay outside the gene matches. Per the germline V gene, CDR1 is MNHEY and CDR2 is SMNVEV (reference sequence). The CDR3 spans 15 residues. The CDR3 nucleotides read TGTGCCAGCAGTTTAGGGGGGGGACTCTTAAATGAGCAGTTCTTC. Translating it yields CASSLGGGLLNEQFF.

This chain links TRBV5-4 with TRBJ2-7; D remains unclear. Germline assignment: CDR1 SGHNT and CDR2 YYREEE (reference sequence). V dropped 3 bases and J dropped 7 bases, with 14 bases sitting between them. This CDR3 contains 13 residues. CDR3 bases: TGTGCCAGCAGCTCGGCACCGCGGCTGGAGCAGTACTTC. Protein sequence: CASSSAPRLEQYF.

This clone was detected a few times. The V gene is TRBV6-1, the J gene TRBJ2-7; possibly TRBD1 for D (6 bases). Germline V gene sequence: CDR1 MNHNS, CDR2 SASEGT. Trimming left V 0 bases short and J 1 base short, with 10 bases between. The length of the CDR3 is 15 residues. The CDR3 region is CASSEANTGSYEQYF. The CDR3 nucleotides read TGTGCCAGCAGTGAAGCAAACACAGGGTCCTACGAGCAGTACTTC.

This chain joins TRBV4-3 and TRBJ2-5, with 8 bases matching TRBD1. After removal of 0 bases from V and 4 bases from J, the junction contained 7 bases not matched to a gene. The CDR3 sequence is 16 residues long. From germline, CDR1 is LGHNA and CDR2 YSLEER. DNA for the CDR3: TGCGCCAGCAGCCAAGATCCGACAGGGGTGGTAGAGACCCAGTACTTC. Translating gives CASSQDPTGVVETQYF.

This clone was detected only once. This sequence joins TRBV19 and TRBJ2-7; 11 bases are shared with TRBD2. V was pared by 5 bases and J by 3 bases, with 6 bases of the junction left unmatched. The CDR3 contains 15 residues. Per the germline V gene, CDR1 is LNHDA and CDR2 is SQIVND (reference sequence). CDR3 coding DNA: TGTGCCAGTAGTGCCTCCGGGACTAGCGGCTACGAGCAGTACTTC. Translated: CASSASGTSGYEQYF. Supplemented by reference TRBV19 and TRBJ2-7, the full variable domain reads DGGITQSPKYLFRKEGQNVTLSCEQNLNHDAMYWYRQDPGQGLRLIYYSQIVNDFQKGDIAEGYSVSREKKESFPLTVTSAQKNPTAFYLCASSASGTSGYEQYFGPGTRLTVT.

There are a few counts of this clone. The chain joins TRBV7-9 to TRBJ2-5, with D perhaps matching TRBD1 or TRBD2 (5 bases each). Germline V gene lookup returns CDR1 SEHNR and CDR2 FQNEAQ (reference sequence). V was trimmed by 1 base and J by 5 bases, leaving 17 bases between them. This CDR3 comprises 16 residues. The CDR3 loop reads CASSLGVWGPRETQYF. DNA of the CDR3: TGTGCCAGCAGCTTAGGCGTTTGGGGACCACGGGAGACCCAGTACTTC.

CDR3 protein: CASSQDFPGFGMNTEAFF. The DNA for the CDR3 is TGCGCCAGCAGCCAAGATTTCCCGGGGTTTGGAATGAACACTGAAGCTTTCTTT. The J gene is TRBJ1-1, the V gene TRBV4-1; unclear D gene. V lost 0 bases and J lost 0, with 17 bases in between. The CDR3 has 18 residues. CDR1 is MGHRA, CDR2 YSYEKL, per germline.

This clone was recorded a few times. The chain combines TRBV7-9 with TRBJ1-2; possibly TRBD1 for D (6 bases). Per germline, CDR1 SEHNR and CDR2 FQNEAQ (reference sequence). The CDR3 covers 16 residues. Trimming left V 1 base short and J 4 bases short, with 16 bases between. CDR3 residues: CASSLGRGPPSYGYTF. CDR3 DNA sequence: TGTGCCAGCAGCTTAGGGCGGGGGCCGCCTAGCTATGGCTACACCTTC.

The J gene is TRBJ1-5, the V gene TRBV4-3, with TRBD1 as a possible D gene (5 bases). The CDR3 spans 15 residues. Deletions cut 0 bases from V and 3 bases from J, with 9 bases between. The germline V gene has CDR1 LGHNA and CDR2 YSLEER. DNA of the CDR3: TGCGCCAGCAGCCAAGATTCAGGGAACAATCAGCCCCAGCATTTT. Protein: CASSQDSGNNQPQHF.

This clone showed up just a few times. This chain joins TRBV7-9 and TRBJ2-2; D is ambiguous. The CDR3 consists of 14 residues. The V and J ends lost 7 bases and 0 bases respectively, with 9 bases between them. In germline, CDR1 is SEHNR, CDR2 FQNEAQ (reference sequence). The CDR3 sequence: CASTLGTNTGELFF. CDR3 in DNA: TGTGCCAGCACTCTGGGGACGAACACCGGGGAGCTGTTTTTT.

This chain connects TRBV29-1 to TRBJ2-7; 11 bases line up with TRBD2. After removal of 7 bases from V and 6 bases from J, the junction contained 14 bases not matched to a gene. Germline V lookup: CDR1 SQVTM, CDR2 ANQGSEA. This CDR3 has 15 residues. CDR3 in amino acids: CSALPTLAGGGEQYF. In nucleotides, the CDR3 is TGCAGCGCTCTACCAACCCTAGCGGGGGGCGGCGAGCAGTACTTC.

This clone was counted only a few times. The chain links TRBV23-1 to TRBJ2-7; the match to TRBD1 covers 10 bases. TRBV23-1 is marked as an open reading frame, function uncertain. The ends lost 1 base at V and 3 bases at J; junction bases unmatched: 6. The CDR3 covers 16 residues. The CDR3 DNA reads TGCGCCAGCAGTCAATGCCGGGACAGGGGAGTCTACGAGCAGTACTTC. Translation: CASSQCRDRGVYEQYF.

This clone was seen a few times. The chain combines TRBV5-4 with TRBJ2-3; unclear D gene. The CDR3 spans 13 residues. The germline V gene encodes CDR1 SGHNT and CDR2 YYREEE (reference sequence). V gave up 0 bases and J gave up 6 bases, with 8 bases separating them. The CDR3 sequence is CASSLGIYDTQYF. Here the CDR3 DNA reads TGTGCCAGCAGCTTGGGTATTTATGATACGCAGTATTTT.

A single count supports this clone. The rearrangement joins TRBV5-6 to TRBJ1-4; 7 bases fit TRBD1. Germline CDR1 SGHDT, CDR2 YYEEEE. The CDR3 extends over 14 amino acids. Trimming cost V 3 bases and J 7 bases; bases outside gene matches: 6. The CDR3 protein is CASSSGGGGEKLFF. The CDR3 nucleotides read TGTGCCAGCAGCTCAGGGGGAGGAGGTGAAAAACTGTTTTTT.

This clone was seen only a few times. J is TRBJ2-7 and V is TRBV27; D not certain. CDR1 and CDR2 (germline): MNHEY, SMNVEV (reference sequence). The CDR3 sequence is 11 residues long. Trimming removed 3 bases at V and 7 bases at J, with 7 bases between. This chain's CDR3 is CASSFRREQYF. The DNA of the CDR3 is TGTGCCAGCAGTTTTAGGCGGGAGCAGTACTTC.

J is TRBJ2-7 and V is TRBV5-6, with 8 nucleotides matching TRBD1. Trimming cost V 7 bases and J 1 base; bases outside gene matches: 10. The germline gives CDR1 SGHDT, CDR2 YYEEEE. The CDR3 contains 15 residues. The CDR3 sequence is CASGPRTGKSYEQYF. CDR3 DNA sequence: TGTGCCAGCGGCCCCAGGACAGGGAAGTCCTACGAGCAGTACTTC. Looking up the rest from reference TRBV5-6 and TRBJ2-7 gives the full variable domain: DAGVTQSPTHLIKTRGQQVTLRCSPKSGHDTVSWYQQALGQGPQFIFQYYEEEERQRGNFPDRFSGHQFPNYSSELNVNALLLGDSALYLCASGPRTGKSYEQYFGPGTRLTVT.

The chain uses TRBV7-6 and TRBJ2-5, with D maybe TRBD2 (6 bases). Germline V lookup: CDR1 SGHVS, CDR2 FNYEAQ. The CDR3 covers 16 residues. V lost 5 bases and J 5 bases, leaving 21 bases between the germline ends. The CDR3 nucleotides are TGTGCCAGCAGCAACTACCGACTAGTGGGGTTGGAGACCCAGTACTTC. This sequence encodes CASSNYRLVGLETQYF.

The gene calls are TRBV13 and TRBJ2-3; no definite D call. Trimming pared 4 bases from V and 2 bases from J, leaving 4 bases between. This CDR3 comprises 12 residues. Germline assignment: CDR1 PRHDT and CDR2 FYEKMQ (reference sequence). For the CDR3, the DNA is TGTGCCAGCAGCTCCTTCACAGATACGCAGTATTTT. Protein sequence: CASSSFTDTQYF.

The chain links TRBV19 to TRBJ1-1; D is unresolved. Germline V gives CDR1 LNHDA, CDR2 SQIVND (reference sequence). Trimming shortened V by 5 bases and J by 2 bases, and 9 bases separated the two germline ends. CDR3 length equals 13 residues. CDR3 nucleotides: TGTGCCAGTAGTGTTTACTTAAACACTGAAGCTTTCTTT. This translates into CASSVYLNTEAFF.

This clone occurred once. The gene calls are TRBV10-3 and TRBJ2-7, with D unclear. CDR1 and CDR2 from the germline V gene are ENHRY and SYGVKD. With 3 bases removed from V and 6 bases from J, the gap between germline ends came to 6 bases. The CDR3 extends over 11 amino acids. The CDR3 region is CAISESREQYF. In DNA form, the CDR3 reads TGTGCCATCAGTGAAAGCCGCGAGCAGTACTTC.

The chain employs TRBV2 and TRBJ1-1; maybe TRBD1 (5 bases). Germline CDR1 is SNHLY and CDR2 is FYNNEI. The CDR3 has 11 residues. V lost 8 bases to trimming and J lost 8 bases, with 12 bases between them. The CDR3 region has the DNA TGTGCCAGCTACGGGGGGGTCGAAGCTTTCTTT. Its protein product is CASYGGVEAFF.

The chain joins TRBV6-1 to TRBJ1-6; maybe TRBD1 (5 bases). The V end lost 4 bases, the J end lost 14 bases, and 21 bases lay between the germline ends. CDR1 and CDR2 from the germline V gene are MNHNS and SASEGT. There are 15 residues in the CDR3. In DNA form, the CDR3 reads TGTGCCAGCAGTGGGTGGAGCAGGGCGGAATTCACCCTCCACTTT. Its translation: CASSGWSRAEFTLHF.

This chain joins TRBV4-1 and TRBJ1-2; weak D call: TRBD1 (6 bases). The V gene's germline CDR1 is MGHRA and CDR2 YSYEKL. Trimming pared 4 bases from V and 6 bases from J, leaving 15 bases between. This CDR3 has 14 amino acids. CDR3 in amino acids: CASSPPPGAHGYTF. The CDR3 DNA reads TGCGCCAGCAGCCCTCCGCCGGGGGCGCATGGCTACACCTTC.

The chain recombines TRBV10-2 with TRBJ1-1, with 11 positions matching TRBD1. V gave up 4 bases and J gave up 4 bases; unmatched junction bases: 2. Germline CDR1 is WSHSY and CDR2 is SAAADI. The CDR3 has 14 amino acids. This chain's CDR3 is CASSAGTGGTEAFF. DNA of the CDR3: TGCGCCAGCAGTGCCGGGACAGGGGGCACTGAAGCTTTCTTT.

The rearrangement uses TRBV25-1 and TRBJ2-3; D is undetermined. Trimming shortened V by 1 base and J by 6 bases, and 2 bases separated the two germline ends. Germline CDR1 reads MGHDK; CDR2 reads SYGVNS. The CDR3 consists of 11 residues. The DNA for the CDR3 is TGTGCCAGCAGTGAATCCGATACGCAGTATTTT. Its protein product is CASSESDTQYF.

V and J are TRBV30 and TRBJ2-3; D is perhaps TRBD1 or TRBD2 (5 bases each). Germline CDR1 is GTSNPN and CDR2 is SVGIG (reference sequence). This CDR3 has 13 amino acids. The V and J ends lost 3 bases and 2 bases respectively, with 9 bases between them. The CDR3 loop reads CAWRGPLTDTQYF. CDR3 sequence (DNA): TGTGCCTGGAGGGGACCCCTCACAGATACGCAGTATTTT.